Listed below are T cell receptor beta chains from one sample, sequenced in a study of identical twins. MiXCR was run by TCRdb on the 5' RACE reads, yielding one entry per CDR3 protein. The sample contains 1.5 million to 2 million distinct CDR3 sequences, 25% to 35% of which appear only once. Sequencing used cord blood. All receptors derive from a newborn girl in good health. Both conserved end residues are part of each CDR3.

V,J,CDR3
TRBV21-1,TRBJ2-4,CASSKGTSGRFYGQYF
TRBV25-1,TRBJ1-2,CASSEFPDYGYTF
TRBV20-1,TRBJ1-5,CSAASNQPQHF
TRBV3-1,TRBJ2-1,CASSLGIGTPDKFF
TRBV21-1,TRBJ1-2,CASRKGPLNYGYTF
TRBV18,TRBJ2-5,CASSPAETQYF
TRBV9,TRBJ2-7,CASSVGALLRNPYEQYF
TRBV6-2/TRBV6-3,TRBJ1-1,CASSYSMGGTEAFF
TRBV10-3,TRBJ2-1,CAISESRGRANGGQFF
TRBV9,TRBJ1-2,CASSTRQGAGGYTF
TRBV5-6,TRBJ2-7,CASYYGTGGYEQYF
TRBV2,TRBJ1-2,CASSESREGRGGYTF
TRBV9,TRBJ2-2,CASSVGRLADSANTGELFF